This paragraph covers one T cell receptor beta chain sequence. The data belong to a study of T cell responses to AZD1222 COVID-19 vaccine. Germline V gene data show CDR1 as MNHNY and CDR2 as SVGAGI (reference sequence). V lost 8 bases and J lost 4, with 9 bases in between. The CDR3 consists of 12 residues. Only in-frame clones appear in the TCRdb table, and some are missing; sequencing was by immunoSEQ multiplex PCR. Of some 170,000 clones in the sample, approximately 87% were seen once. This TCR was recovered from an adult who received the AZD1222 COVID-19 vaccine. The chain joins TRBV6-6 to TRBJ1-5, with D possibly being TRBD1 (5 bases). The sample here was peripheral blood, taken 28 days after the second AZD1222 dose. The CDR3 coding sequence is TGTGCCAGCGGAAACAGGAATCAGCCCCAGCATTTT. Its translation is CASGNRNQPQHF.